A selection of T cell receptor beta chains follows, all from one sample in a study of long-term antiretroviral therapy in people with HIV. Here immunoSEQ multiplex PCR was the method, and the copy in TCRdb shows in-frame clones only, minus some. The table includes fewer than 45,000 clones, approximately 80% detected once. Specimen: unsorted PBMCs, collected 0.3 years after starting antiretroviral therapy. These receptor sequences come from a man aged 18 to 29 with HIV. The CDR3 runs from the conserved cysteine through the conserved F or W. D genes are given only for firm matches. Not every row has a clone size; where given, it reads once, few, many or a size class.

V gene	D gene	clone size	J gene	CDR3 DNA	CDR3 protein
TRBV7-2	.	.	TRBJ2-7	TGTGCCAGCGGGACCGGGGTCTACGAGCAGTACTTC	CASGTGVYEQYF
TRBV6-1	.	.	TRBJ2-4	TGTGCCAGCAGTAGACCCTCGGCCAAAAACATTCAGTACTTC	CASSRPSAKNIQYF
TRBV29-1	.	.	TRBJ2-3	TGCAGCGTTCTTATAGGGGACGGCCCAGATACGCAGTATTTT	CSVLIGDGPDTQYF
TRBV25-1	.	.	TRBJ2-1	TGTGCCAGCATCGACGGGGGCCACAATGAGCAGTTCTTC	CASIDGGHNEQFF
TRBV4-3	TRBD2	.	TRBJ2-3	TGCGCCAGCAGCCAGGCCATAGCGGGAGGGCCATCCACAGATACGCAGTATTTT	CASSQAIAGGPSTDTQYF
TRBV19	.	.	TRBJ2-7	TGTGCCAGTGGCAATCAGGGTTCCTACGAGCAGTACTTC	CASGNQGSYEQYF
TRBV10-2	.	.	TRBJ1-2	TGCGCCAGCAGTGAAAGTATTCAGGGTTATGGCTACACCTTC	CASSESIQGYGYTF
TRBV27	.	.	TRBJ1-5	TGTGCCAGCAGGTCAGGGAGTTTGGGCAATCAGCCCCAGCATTTT	CASRSGSLGNQPQHF
TRBV21-1	.	.	TRBJ1-5	TGTGCCAGCAGCGGAAGGACGGGGGCCAATCAGCCCCAGCATTTT	CASSGRTGANQPQHF
TRBV4-3	TRBD2	.	TRBJ2-7	TGCGCCAGCAGCCAAGCACTGGGAGGGGAGGGCTACGAGCAGTACTTC	CASSQALGGEGYEQYF
TRBV29-1	TRBD1	.	TRBJ1-2	TGCAGCGTTGAAGAAAATCAGGGGGTAGGAGGCTACACCTTC	CSVEENQGVGGYTF
TRBV15	TRBD1	.	TRBJ2-2	TGTGCCACCAGCGGACAGGGGAACACCGGGGAGCTGTTTTTT	CATSGQGNTGELFF
TRBV27	TRBD1	.	TRBJ2-1	TGTGCCAGCAGTCCCCCAGGGGGCTGGGATGAGCAGTTCTTC	CASSPPGGWDEQFF
TRBV27	.	.	TRBJ1-5	TGTGCCAGCAGCTACGGGGACAATCAGCCCCAGCATTTT	CASSYGDNQPQHF
TRBV29-1	.	.	TRBJ2-5	TGCAGCGTTGAAGATCTTGAGTACCAAGAGACCCAGTACTTC	CSVEDLEYQETQYF
TRBV27	.	few	TRBJ1-2	TGTGCCAGCAGTTTACCGATACCCATCTATGGCTACACCTTC	CASSLPIPIYGYTF
TRBV5-1	.	.	TRBJ2-7	TGCGCCAGCAGCGCTCATACAGGTAACTACGAGCAGTACTTC	CASSAHTGNYEQYF
TRBV6-5	.	once	TRBJ2-7	TGTGCCAGCAGTTACTCGATTGCTTTAGAGACGGACGAGCAGTACTTC	CASSYSIALETDEQYF
TRBV2	TRBD1	.	TRBJ2-1	TGTGCCAGCAGTGACCGGGACAGCCAGCAGTTCTTC	CASSDRDSQQFF
TRBV7-2	.	.	TRBJ1-4	TGTGCCAGCAGCTTATTGCAGGGGACTAATGAAAAACTGTTTTTT	CASSLLQGTNEKLFF
TRBV19	TRBD1	.	TRBJ1-1	TGTGCCAGTAGTATCCTGAATACAGGGGGGGCTGAAGCTTTCTTT	CASSILNTGGAEAFF
TRBV15	TRBD1	once	TRBJ2-7	TGTGCCACCAGCAGTACAGGGGCTGGCGAGCAGTACTTC	CATSSTGAGEQYF
TRBV7-9	TRBD2	.	TRBJ2-1	TGTGCCAGCGGTGGGATTGCAATAGCGGGAGGTAATGAGCAGTTCTTC	CASGGIAIAGGNEQFF
TRBV7-7	.	.	TRBJ2-3	TGTGCTAGCAGCTTAGGGGCGACAGGAGGTACGCAGTATTTT	CASSLGATGGTQYF
TRBV27	TRBD1	.	TRBJ1-1	TGTGCCAGCAGTTTATACCCTACAGGGGGAAAGACTGAAGCTTTCTTT	CASSLYPTGGKTEAFF
TRBV6-6	TRBD1	.	TRBJ2-1	TGTGCCAGCAGTTACTCTCGACAGGGCAGTTACAATGAGCAGTTCTTC	CASSYSRQGSYNEQFF
TRBV5-4	TRBD1	.	TRBJ2-1	TGTGCCAGCAGCTTCCCAACTACGGACAGGGGCGGGAATGAGCAGTTCTTC	CASSFPTTDRGGNEQFF
TRBV28	.	.	TRBJ2-7	TGTGCCAGCAGTTTCTCCCCCGTAACCTACGAGCAGTACTTC	CASSFSPVTYEQYF
TRBV2	TRBD1	.	TRBJ1-1	TGTGCCAGCAGGGAATGGACAGGGGGCGCGTCTGAAGCTTTCTTT	CASREWTGGASEAFF
TRBV27	.	.	TRBJ1-2	TGTGCCAGCAGTTTAGTGGCAGGGCTCTATGGCTACACCTTC	CASSLVAGLYGYTF
TRBV9	TRBD1	once	TRBJ1-2	TGTGCCAGCAGCCAAGGACAGGGACTGGGGAGGCGCTACACCTTC	CASSQGQGLGRRYTF
TRBV2	.	.	TRBJ2-7	TGTGCCAGCAGATCAGGGGAGTACGAGCAGTACTTC	CASRSGEYEQYF
TRBV5-5	TRBD1	.	TRBJ1-3	TGTGCCAGCAGCCAGGGGGTATCTGGAAACACCATATATTTT	CASSQGVSGNTIYF
TRBV4-1	TRBD2	.	TRBJ2-1	TGCGCCAGCAGCCAGGGACTAGCGGCAGAGCAGTTCTTC	CASSQGLAAEQFF
TRBV5-1	.	.	TRBJ2-5	TGCGCCAGCAGCCCATCCGGGACAGCGGGTGGAGAGACCCAGTACTTC	CASSPSGTAGGETQYF
TRBV7-2	.	few	TRBJ1-5	TGTGCCAGCAGCCCGCAACCGGACGGTTTTGGCAATCAGCCCCAGCATTTT	CASSPQPDGFGNQPQHF
TRBV5-6	.	.	TRBJ2-4	TGTGCCAGCAGCTTGGGAAGCAACATTCAGTACTTC	CASSLGSNIQYF
TRBV7-2	.	.	TRBJ2-7	TGTGCCAGCAGCTTAGTATCCTCTGGAGAGCAGTACTTC	CASSLVSSGEQYF
TRBV5-1	.	.	TRBJ1-1	TGCGCCAGCAGCTTGTTCTCACAGGTGAACACTGAAGCTTTCTTT	CASSLFSQVNTEAFF
TRBV6-6	.	once	TRBJ2-3	TGTGCCAGCAGTTACGGGACAGATACGCAGTATTTT	CASSYGTDTQYF
TRBV2	.	.	TRBJ2-7	TGTGCCAGCGGATTTTTTAGGGGGGGGGCTTACGAGCAGTACTTC	CASGFFRGGAYEQYF
TRBV27	.	.	TRBJ1-2	TGTGCCAGCAGGGAACCGGGACACCGTGGCTACACCTTC	CASREPGHRGYTF
TRBV7-8	TRBD2	.	TRBJ2-2	TGTGCCAGCAGCTTAGGTCGTCTAGCGGGGGGCCCGGACACCGGGGAGCTGTTTTTT	CASSLGRLAGGPDTGELFF
TRBV13	.	.	TRBJ2-7	TGTGCCAGCAGCTTATCCTCCCTTGGCCCCGACGAGCAGTACTTC	CASSLSSLGPDEQYF
TRBV2	.	once	TRBJ2-7	TGTGCCAGCAGACAAGACTCCTACGAGCAGTACTTC	CASRQDSYEQYF
TRBV4-3	.	.	TRBJ1-2	TGCGCCAGCAGCCAAGAACGAGGGAGGGAGGGTGGCTACACCTTC	CASSQERGREGGYTF
TRBV28	TRBD2	.	TRBJ2-2	TGTGCCAGCAGTTTGCTGGGCGGGAGGACCGGGGAGCTGTTTTTT	CASSLLGGRTGELFF